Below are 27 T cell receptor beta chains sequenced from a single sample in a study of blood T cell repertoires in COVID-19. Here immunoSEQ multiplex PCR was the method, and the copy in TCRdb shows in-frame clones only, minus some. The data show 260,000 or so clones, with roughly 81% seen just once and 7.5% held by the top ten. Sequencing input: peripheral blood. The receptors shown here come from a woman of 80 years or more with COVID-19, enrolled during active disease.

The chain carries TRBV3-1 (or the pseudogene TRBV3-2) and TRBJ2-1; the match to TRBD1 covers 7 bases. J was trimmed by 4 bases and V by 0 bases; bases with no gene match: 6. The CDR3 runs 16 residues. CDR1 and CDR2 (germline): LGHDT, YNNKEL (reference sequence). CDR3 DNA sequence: TGTGCCAGCAGCCAAGAGGGGCAGGGGGAATACAATGAGCAGTTCTTC. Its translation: CASSQEGQGEYNEQFF.

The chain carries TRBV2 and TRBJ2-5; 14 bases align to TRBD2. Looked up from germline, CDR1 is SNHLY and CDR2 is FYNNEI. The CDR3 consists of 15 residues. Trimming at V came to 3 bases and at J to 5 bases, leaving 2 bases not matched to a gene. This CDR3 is CASSEGTSGGETQYF. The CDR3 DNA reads TGTGCCAGCAGTGAGGGGACTAGCGGGGGCGAGACCCAGTACTTC.

CDR3 DNA: TGCGCCAGCAGCCAAGGGACAGGGGGTACACCCCTCCACTTT. This sequence encodes CASSQGTGGTPLHF. The chain uses TRBV4-1 and TRBJ1-6; 10 bases align to TRBD1. The trim removed 1 base at V and 11 bases at J, leaving 2 bases unmatched. The CDR3 is made up of 14 amino acids. The germline V gene has CDR1 MGHRA and CDR2 YSYEKL.

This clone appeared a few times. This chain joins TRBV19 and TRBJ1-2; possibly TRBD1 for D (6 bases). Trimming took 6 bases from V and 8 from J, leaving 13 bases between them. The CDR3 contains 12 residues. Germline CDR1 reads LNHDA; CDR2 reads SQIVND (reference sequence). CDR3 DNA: TGTGCCAGTAGACGAGTCCAGGGGGGCTACACCTTC. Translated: CASRRVQGGYTF. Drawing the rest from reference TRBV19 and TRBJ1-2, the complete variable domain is DGGITQSPKYLFRKEGQNVTLSCEQNLNHDAMYWYRQDPGQGLRLIYYSQIVNDFQKGDIAEGYSVSREKKESFPLTVTSAQKNPTAFYLCASRRVQGGYTFGSGTRLTVV.

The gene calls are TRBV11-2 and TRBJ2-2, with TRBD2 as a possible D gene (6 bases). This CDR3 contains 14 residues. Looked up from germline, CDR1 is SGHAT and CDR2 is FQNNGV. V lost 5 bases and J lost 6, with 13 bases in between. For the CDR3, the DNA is TGTGCCAGCAGCCCCGGGTGGGGGGCCGGGGAGCTGTTTTTT. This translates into CASSPGWGAGELFF.

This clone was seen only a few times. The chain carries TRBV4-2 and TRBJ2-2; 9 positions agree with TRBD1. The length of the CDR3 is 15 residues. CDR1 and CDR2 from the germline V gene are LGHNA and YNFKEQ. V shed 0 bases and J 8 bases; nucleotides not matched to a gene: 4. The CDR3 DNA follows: TGTGCCAGCAGCCAAGAAGTACAGGGGGCAGGGGAGCTGTTTTTT. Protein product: CASSQEVQGAGELFF.

The CDR3 is CASSVLAGLEETQYF. DNA of the CDR3: TGTGCCAGCAGCGTCCTAGCGGGATTGGAAGAGACCCAGTACTTC. The rearrangement joins TRBV9 to TRBJ2-5, with 9 bases lining up with TRBD2. The germline gives CDR1 SGDLS, CDR2 YYNGEE. With V trimmed by 2 bases and J by 3 bases, 5 bases remained unmatched. The CDR3 sequence is 15 residues long.

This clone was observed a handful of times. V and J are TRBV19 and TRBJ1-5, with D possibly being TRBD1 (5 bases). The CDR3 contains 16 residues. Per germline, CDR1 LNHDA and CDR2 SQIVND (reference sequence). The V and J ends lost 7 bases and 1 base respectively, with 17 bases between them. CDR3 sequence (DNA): TGTGCCAGTAAGGAGGGACGGCGAGGGAGCAATCAGCCCCAGCATTTT. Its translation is CASKEGRRGSNQPQHF.

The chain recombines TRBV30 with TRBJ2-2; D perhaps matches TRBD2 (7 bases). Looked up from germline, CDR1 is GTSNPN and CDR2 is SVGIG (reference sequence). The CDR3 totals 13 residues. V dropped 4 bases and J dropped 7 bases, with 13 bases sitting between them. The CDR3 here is CAWKGGHGGELFF. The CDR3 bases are TGTGCCTGGAAGGGGGGGCACGGCGGGGAGCTGTTTTTT. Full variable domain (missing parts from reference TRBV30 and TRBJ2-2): SQTIHQWPATLVQPVGSPLSLECTVEGTSNPNLYWYRQAAGRGLQLLFYSVGIGQISSEVPQNLSASRPQDRQFILSSKKLLLSDSGFYLCAWKGGHGGELFFGEGSRLTVL.

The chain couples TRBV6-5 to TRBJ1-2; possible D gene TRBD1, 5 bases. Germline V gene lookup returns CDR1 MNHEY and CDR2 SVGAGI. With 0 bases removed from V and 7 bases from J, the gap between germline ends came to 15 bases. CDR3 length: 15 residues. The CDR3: CASSYSIGVGGGYTF. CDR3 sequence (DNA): TGTGCCAGCAGTTACTCGATAGGAGTGGGGGGTGGCTACACCTTC.

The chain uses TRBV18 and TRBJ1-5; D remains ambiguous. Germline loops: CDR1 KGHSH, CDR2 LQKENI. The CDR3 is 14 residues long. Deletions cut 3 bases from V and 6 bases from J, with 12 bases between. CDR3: CASSPKQLTQPQHF. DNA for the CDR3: TGTGCCAGCTCACCGAAACAGCTTACTCAGCCCCAGCATTTT.

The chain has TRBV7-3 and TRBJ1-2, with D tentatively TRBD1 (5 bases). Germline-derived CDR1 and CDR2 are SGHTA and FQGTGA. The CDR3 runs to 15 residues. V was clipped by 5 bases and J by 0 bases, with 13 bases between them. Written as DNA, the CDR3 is TGTGCCAGCAGCATTCGACAGATTTCTAACTATGGCTACACCTTC. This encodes CASSIRQISNYGYTF.

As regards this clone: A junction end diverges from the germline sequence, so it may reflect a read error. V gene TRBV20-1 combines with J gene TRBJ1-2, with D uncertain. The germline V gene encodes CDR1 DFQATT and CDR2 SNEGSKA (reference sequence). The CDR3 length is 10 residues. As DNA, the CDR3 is TGCAGTGCTAGTGAAAGACGACTTAACTTC. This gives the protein CSASERRLNF.

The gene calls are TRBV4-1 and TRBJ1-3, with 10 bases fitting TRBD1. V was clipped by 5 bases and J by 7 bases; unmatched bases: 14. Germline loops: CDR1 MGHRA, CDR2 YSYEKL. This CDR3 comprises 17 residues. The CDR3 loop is CASSGTGVSQTRNTIYF. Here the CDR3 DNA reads TGCGCCAGCAGCGGGACAGGGGTCTCACAGACCAGGAACACCATATATTTT.

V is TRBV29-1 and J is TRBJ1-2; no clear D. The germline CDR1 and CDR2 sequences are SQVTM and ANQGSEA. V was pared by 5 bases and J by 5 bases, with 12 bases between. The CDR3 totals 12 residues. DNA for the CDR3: TGCAGCGTTCCCTTAACTGCTTATGGCTACACCTTC. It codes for CSVPLTAYGYTF.

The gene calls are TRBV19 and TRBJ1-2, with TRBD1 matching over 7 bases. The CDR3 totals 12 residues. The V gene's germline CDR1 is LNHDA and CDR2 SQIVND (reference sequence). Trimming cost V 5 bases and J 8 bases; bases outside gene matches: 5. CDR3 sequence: CASSGRDRGYTF. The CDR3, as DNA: TGTGCCAGTAGTGGACGGGACAGAGGCTACACCTTC.

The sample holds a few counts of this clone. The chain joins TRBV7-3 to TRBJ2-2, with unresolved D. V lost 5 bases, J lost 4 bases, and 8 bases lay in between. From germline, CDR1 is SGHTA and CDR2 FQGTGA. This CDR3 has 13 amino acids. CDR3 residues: CASSQQPTGELFF. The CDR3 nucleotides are TGTGCCAGCAGCCAACAGCCCACCGGGGAGCTGTTTTTT.

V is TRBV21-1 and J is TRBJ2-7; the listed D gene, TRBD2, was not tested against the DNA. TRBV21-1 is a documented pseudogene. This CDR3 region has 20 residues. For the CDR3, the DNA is TGTGCCAGCCCACAACCCCCCTGTAGCGGGACACTTACTATTGCCTACGAGCAGTACTTC. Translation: CASPQPPCSGTLTIAYEQYF.

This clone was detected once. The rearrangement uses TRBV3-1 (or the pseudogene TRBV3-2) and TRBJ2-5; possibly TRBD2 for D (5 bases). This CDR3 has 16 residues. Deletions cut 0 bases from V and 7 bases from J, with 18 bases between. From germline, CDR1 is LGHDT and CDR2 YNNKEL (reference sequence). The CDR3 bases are TGTGCCAGCAGCCAAGATGGCGGCGGACTCTTGGGGACCCAGTACTTC. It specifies CASSQDGGGLLGTQYF.

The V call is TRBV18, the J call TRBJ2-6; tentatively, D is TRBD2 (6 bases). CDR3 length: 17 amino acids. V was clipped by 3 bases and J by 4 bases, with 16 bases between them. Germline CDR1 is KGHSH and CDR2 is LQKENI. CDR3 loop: CASSPFGGAAGANVLTF. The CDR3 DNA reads TGTGCCAGCTCACCCTTCGGGGGTGCTGCAGGGGCCAACGTCCTGACTTTC.

CDR3 nucleotides: TGTGCCAGCAGTGACAGACAGGCGAACACTGAAGCTTTCTTT. This sequence encodes CASSDRQANTEAFF. The V call is TRBV2, the J call TRBJ1-1; D may be TRBD1 (6 bases). V shed 3 bases and J shed 1 base, with 9 bases lying between them. The CDR3 covers 14 residues. CDR1 SNHLY and CDR2 FYNNEI come from the germline V gene.

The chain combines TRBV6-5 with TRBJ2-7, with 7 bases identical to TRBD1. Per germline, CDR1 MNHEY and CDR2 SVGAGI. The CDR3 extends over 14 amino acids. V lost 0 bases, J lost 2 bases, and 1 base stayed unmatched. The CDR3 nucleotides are TGTGCCAGCAGTTACTCCGGGACAGCCTACGAGCAGTACTTC. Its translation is CASSYSGTAYEQYF.

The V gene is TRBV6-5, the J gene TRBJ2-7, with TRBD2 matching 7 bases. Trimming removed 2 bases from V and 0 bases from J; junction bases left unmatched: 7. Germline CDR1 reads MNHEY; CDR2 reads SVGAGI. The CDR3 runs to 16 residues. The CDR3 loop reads CASSYGGASGSYEQYF. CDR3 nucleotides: TGTGCCAGCAGTTACGGGGGTGCTAGCGGCTCCTACGAGCAGTACTTC.

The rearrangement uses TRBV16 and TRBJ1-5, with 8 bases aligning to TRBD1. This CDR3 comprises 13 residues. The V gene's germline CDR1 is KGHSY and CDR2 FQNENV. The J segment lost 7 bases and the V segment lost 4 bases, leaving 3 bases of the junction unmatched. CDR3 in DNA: TGTGCCAGCAGCCCAGGGGGCTGGCAGCCCCAGCATTTT. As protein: CASSPGGWQPQHF.

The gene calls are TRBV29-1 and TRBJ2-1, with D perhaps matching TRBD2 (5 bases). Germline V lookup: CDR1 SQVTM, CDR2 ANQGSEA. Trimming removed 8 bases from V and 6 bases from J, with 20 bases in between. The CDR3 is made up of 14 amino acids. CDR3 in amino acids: CSPNRLLVTNEQFF. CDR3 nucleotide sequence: TGCAGCCCCAATAGGTTACTAGTTACCAATGAGCAGTTCTTC.

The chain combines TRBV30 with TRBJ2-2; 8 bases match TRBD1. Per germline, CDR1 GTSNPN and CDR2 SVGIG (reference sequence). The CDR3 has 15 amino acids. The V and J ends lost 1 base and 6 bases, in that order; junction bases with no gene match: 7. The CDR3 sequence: CAWSAMDRDAGELFF. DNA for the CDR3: TGTGCCTGGAGTGCCATGGACAGGGACGCCGGGGAGCTGTTTTTT.

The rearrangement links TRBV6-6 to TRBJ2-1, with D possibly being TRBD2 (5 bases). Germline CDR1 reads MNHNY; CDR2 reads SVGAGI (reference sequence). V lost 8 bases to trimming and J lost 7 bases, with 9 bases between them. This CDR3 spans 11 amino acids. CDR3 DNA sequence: TGTGCCAGCCTCCGAGGGAATGAGCAGTTCTTC. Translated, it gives CASLRGNEQFF.